This T cell receptor beta chain was retrieved from a study of breast tumors, draining lymph nodes, adjacent tissues. The lymph nodes were axillary draining lymph nodes from breast cancer patients. The V gene's germline CDR1 is ENHRY and CDR2 SYGVKD. The CDR3 is 9 amino acids in total, end residues counted. In the case of this clonotype: This CDR3 is missing its conserved last phenylalanine or tryptophan, likely due to a read error. Because the CDR3's place on the DNA is in doubt, the DNA is left out and the CDR3 is given as listed by TCRdb.

TCRdb itself ran the multiplex PCR reads through MiXCR, one entry per CDR3 protein. The table includes some 200,000 distinct CDR3 sequences, 31% detected once. The sequenced sample consisted of axillary lymph node tissue. The V and J genes are TRBV10-3 and TRBJ2-7; TRBD2, the table's D call, was not compared with the DNA. The receptor was derived from a female donor with breast cancer. Some clones in this sample may be carry-over from other donors' samples. The CDR3 loop is CAISDPGLA.